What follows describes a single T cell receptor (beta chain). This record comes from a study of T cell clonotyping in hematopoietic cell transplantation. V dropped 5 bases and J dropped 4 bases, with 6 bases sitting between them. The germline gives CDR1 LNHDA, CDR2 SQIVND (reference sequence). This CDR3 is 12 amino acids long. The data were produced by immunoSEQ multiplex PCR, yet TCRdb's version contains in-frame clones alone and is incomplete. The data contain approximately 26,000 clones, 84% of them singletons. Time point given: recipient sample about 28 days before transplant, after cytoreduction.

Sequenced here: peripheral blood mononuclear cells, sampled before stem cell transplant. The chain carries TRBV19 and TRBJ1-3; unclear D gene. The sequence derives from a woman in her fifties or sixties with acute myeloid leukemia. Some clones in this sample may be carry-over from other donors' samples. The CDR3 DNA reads TGTGCCAGTAGTTCAAAGGGAAACACCATATATTTT. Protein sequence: CASSSKGNTIYF.